This entry is about one TCR beta chain. Its antigen is unidentified. It was through 5'RACE template switching that TCR cDNA was made, with a universal primer site and UMIs added. Each CDR3 protein is one row after TCRdb ran MiXCR on the 5' RACE reads. This sample has 150,000 to 200,000 distinct CDR3 sequences, with more than 5.5% found just once. This sample is drawn from a study of T cells after yellow fever vaccination. Looking at the study overall: In the case of low-cell-number fractions, SMART-Seq v4 Ultra Low Input was used for preparation.

The CDR3 contains 19 residues. V was trimmed by 2 bases and J by 3 bases, leaving 22 bases between them. Germline assignment: CDR1 MGHRA and CDR2 YSYEKL. Study-wide results and caveats: Once the booster was given, most primary-vaccination clones reappeared, at about 97% for CD4 and 85% to 90% for CD8.

V is TRBV4-1 and J is TRBJ2-2; the D gene is possibly TRBD2 (7 bases). The specimen comprised CD4+ T cells sorted from PBMCs, sampled 5 to 6 days after the first yellow fever vaccination. The source of this sequence is a man aged 18 to 29 who received the YFV17D yellow fever vaccine. In nucleotides, the CDR3 is TGCGCCAGCAGCCAACGCCTTACAGGGAGGGATCTGTACACCGGGGAGCTGTTTTTT. Translating it yields CASSQRLTGRDLYTGELFF.